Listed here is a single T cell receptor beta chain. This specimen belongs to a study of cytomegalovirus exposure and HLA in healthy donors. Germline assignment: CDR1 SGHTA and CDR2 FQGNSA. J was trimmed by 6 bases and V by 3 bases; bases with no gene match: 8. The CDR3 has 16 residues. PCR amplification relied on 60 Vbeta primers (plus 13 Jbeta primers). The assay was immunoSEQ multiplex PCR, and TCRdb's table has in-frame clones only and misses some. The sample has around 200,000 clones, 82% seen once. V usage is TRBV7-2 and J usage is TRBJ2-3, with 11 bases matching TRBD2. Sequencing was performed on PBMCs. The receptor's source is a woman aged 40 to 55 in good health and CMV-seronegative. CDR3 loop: CASSLGLAEPTDTQYF. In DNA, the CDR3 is TGTGCCAGCAGCTTGGGACTAGCGGAACCCACGGATACGCAGTATTTT.